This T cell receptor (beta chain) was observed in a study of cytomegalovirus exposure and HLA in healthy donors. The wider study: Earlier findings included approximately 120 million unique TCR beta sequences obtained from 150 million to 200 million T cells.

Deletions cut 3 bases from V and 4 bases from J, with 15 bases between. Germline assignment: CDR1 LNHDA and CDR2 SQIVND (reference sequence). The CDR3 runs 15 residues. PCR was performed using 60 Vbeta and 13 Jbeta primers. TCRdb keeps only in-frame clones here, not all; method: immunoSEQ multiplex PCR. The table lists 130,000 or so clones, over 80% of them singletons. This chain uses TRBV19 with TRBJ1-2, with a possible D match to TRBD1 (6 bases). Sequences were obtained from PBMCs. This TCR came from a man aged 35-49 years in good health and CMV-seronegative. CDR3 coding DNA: TGTGCCAGTAGTATCGGGGGCGGGAGCACCTATGGCTACACCTTC. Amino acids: CASSIGGGSTYGYTF.